One and the same sample provided the 16 T cell receptor beta chains below, sequenced in a study of radiation and T cells in renal cell carcinoma. Described time point: baseline pretreatment blood. Regarding treatment: 15 Gy SBRT to primary tumor, nephrectomy 4 weeks later. Generated by immunoSEQ multiplex PCR, the TCRdb table keeps only in-frame clones and is missing some. This table holds some 150,000 clones, 70% to 90% found once. The sequencing used blood, collected from a patient whose treatment included radiotherapy and nephrectomy. The origin of the receptors is a woman aged 45-60 years with renal cell carcinoma.

The chain uses TRBV9 and TRBJ1-1; D is uncertain. With 5 bases removed from V and 0 bases from J, the gap between germline ends came to 11 bases. CDR1 SGDLS and CDR2 YYNGEE come from the germline V gene. This CDR3 has 14 residues. As DNA, the CDR3 is TGTGCCAGCAGAAGTTTAGGATTGAACACTGAAGCTTTCTTT. Residues: CASRSLGLNTEAFF.

The chain links TRBV6-1 to TRBJ1-5, with TRBD1 matching over 7 bases. Trimming cost V 6 bases and J 4 bases; bases outside gene matches: 9. The CDR3 has 15 amino acids. Germline CDR1 is MNHNS and CDR2 is SASEGT. The chain's CDR3 is CASRSTGQINQPQHF. For the CDR3, the DNA is TGTGCCAGCAGATCAACGGGACAGATAAATCAGCCCCAGCATTTT.

This chain joins TRBV28 and TRBJ2-2; 14 bases map to TRBD2. The germline gives CDR1 MDHEN, CDR2 SYDVKM. This CDR3 has 17 amino acids. Trimming cost V 0 bases and J 6 bases; bases outside gene matches: 3. The CDR3 DNA reads as TGTGCCAGCAGTTTATGGCGACTAGCGGGAGGGCCCGGGGAGCTGTTTTTT. It specifies CASSLWRLAGGPGELFF. Using reference TRBV28 and TRBJ2-2 for the parts outside the CDR3, the full variable domain is DVKVTQSSRYLVKRTGEKVFLECVQDMDHENMFWYRQDPGLGLRLIYFSYDVKMKEKGDIPEGYSVSREKKERFSLILESASTNQTSMYLCASSLWRLAGGPGELFFGEGSRLTVL.

V usage is TRBV10-3 and J usage is TRBJ2-7; tentatively, D is TRBD1 (5 bases). V was trimmed by 5 bases and J by 3 bases, leaving 8 bases between them. The CDR3 is 12 residues long. Germline-derived CDR1 and CDR2 are ENHRY and SYGVKD. As DNA, the CDR3 is TGTGCCATCAGTCTACAGGACTACGAGCAGTACTTC. Translation: CAISLQDYEQYF.

V is TRBV25-1 and J is TRBJ2-3; tentative D call: TRBD1 (6 bases). Per the germline V gene, CDR1 is MGHDK and CDR2 is SYGVNS. The ends were cut back, 4 bases at V and 2 bases at J, with 13 bases in the middle. CDR3 length: 15 amino acids. CDR3 in amino acids: CASSGWTVLTDTQYF. The CDR3 bases are TGTGCCAGCAGTGGCTGGACAGTACTCACAGATACGCAGTATTTT.

Comments on this clone: One junction end disagrees with the germline gene, perhaps due to a read error. In nucleotides, the CDR3 is TGTGCCAGCAGCGTAGGAGCGGGGGGGCAAGGAGAGACCCAGCACTTC. As protein: CASSVGAGGQGETQHF. The rearrangement joins TRBV9 to TRBJ2-5, with 10 positions matching TRBD2. This CDR3 is built from 16 residues. Looked up from germline, CDR1 is SGDLS and CDR2 is YYNGEE. The whole variable domain, filled in from reference TRBV9 and TRBJ2-5, reads DSGVTQTPKHLITATGQRVTLRCSPRSGDLSVYWYQQSLDQGLQFLIQYYNGEERAKGNILERFSAQQFPDLHSELNLSSLELGDSALYFCASSVGAGGQGETQHFGPGTRLLVL.

The chain combines TRBV15 with TRBJ2-5, with D unclear. The ends were cut back, 1 base at V and 2 bases at J, with 11 bases in the middle. Germline CDR1 reads LNHNV; CDR2 reads YYDKDF (reference sequence). This CDR3 is 15 amino acids long. In DNA form, the CDR3 reads TGTGCCACCAGCAGAGCCCCAGCCTTTCAAGAGACCCAGTACTTC. Protein sequence: CATSRAPAFQETQYF.

Here the CDR3 DNA reads TGTGCCAGCTCACGAGCAAGCGAAAAACTGTTTTTT. Translating gives CASSRASEKLFF. The chain is built from TRBV18 and TRBJ1-4; no clear D. Trimming removed 4 bases from V and 8 bases from J, with 8 bases in between. In germline, CDR1 is KGHSH, CDR2 LQKENI. The CDR3 runs to 12 residues.

The chain joins TRBV7-2 to TRBJ1-4, with unresolved D. The germline CDR1 and CDR2 sequences are SGHTA and FQGNSA. Trimming stripped 3 bases from V and 5 bases from J, with 4 bases between. The CDR3 length is 12 residues. For the CDR3, the DNA is TGTGCCAGCAGCTTGGGAAATGAAAAACTGTTTTTT. Protein sequence: CASSLGNEKLFF.

This chain connects TRBV29-1 to TRBJ2-1, with D possibly TRBD1 on 6 matching bases. Trimming shortened V by 6 bases and J by 8 bases, and 20 bases separated the two germline ends. Germline CDR1 is SQVTM and CDR2 is ANQGSEA. The CDR3 spans 14 residues. The CDR3: CSVEGTHRRDEQFF. The DNA for the CDR3 is TGCAGCGTCGAGGGGACACACCGACGGGATGAGCAGTTCTTC.

The chain couples TRBV2 to TRBJ2-4; D may correspond to TRBD1 or TRBD2 (5 bases each). V was clipped by 3 bases and J by 9 bases, with 18 bases between them. CDR3 length equals 15 residues. Germline loops: CDR1 SNHLY, CDR2 FYNNEI. The CDR3 nucleotides are TGTGCCAGCAGTGAGAGAGGGGTAGCCCTAGGCATTCAGTACTTC. It encodes CASSERGVALGIQYF. The complete variable domain, with remaining parts taken from reference TRBV2 and TRBJ2-4, reads EPEVTQTPSHQVTQMGQEVILRCVPISNHLYFYWYRQILGQKVEFLVSFYNNEISEKSEIFDDQFSVERPDGSNFTLKIRSTKLEDSAMYFCASSERGVALGIQYFGAGTRLSVL.

This clone was seen a few times. The chain uses TRBV25-1 and TRBJ2-2; D is uncertain. Deletions cut 3 bases from V and 5 bases from J, with 4 bases between. Germline lookup yields CDR1 MGHDK and CDR2 SYGVNS. CDR3 length: 12 residues. CDR3 nucleotides: TGTGCCAGCAGTGATCAAACCGGGGAGCTGTTTTTT. Translated: CASSDQTGELFF.

The rearrangement uses TRBV9 and TRBJ2-4, with D unresolved. Germline-derived CDR1 and CDR2 are SGDLS and YYNGEE. The length of the CDR3 is 16 residues. V lost 0 bases, J lost 0 bases, and 10 bases lay in between. The DNA of the CDR3 is TGTGCCAGCAGCGTAGATATGGGCGTAGCCAAAAACATTCAGTACTTC. Protein: CASSVDMGVAKNIQYF.

J is TRBJ2-7 and V is TRBV29-1; D is tentatively TRBD1 or TRBD2 (5 bases each). The CDR3 extends over 13 amino acids. Trimming shortened V by 7 bases and J by 7 bases, and 20 bases separated the two germline ends. CDR1 is SQVTM, CDR2 ANQGSEA, per germline. Here the CDR3 reads CSALGAGLREQYF. CDR3 sequence (DNA): TGCAGCGCCCTCGGGGCAGGGCTCAGAGAGCAGTACTTC.

This rearrangement joins TRBV28 to TRBJ2-5; D is undetermined. Trimming took off 6 bases at V and 2 bases at J, with 4 bases between the two ends. The CDR3 spans 11 residues. Germline-derived CDR1 and CDR2 are MDHEN and SYDVKM. CDR3: CASRAQETQYF. DNA of the CDR3: TGTGCCAGCAGGGCGCAAGAGACCCAGTACTTC.

The rearrangement uses TRBV2 and TRBJ1-5; a weak D match, TRBD1 (5 bases). Germline V gene lookup returns CDR1 SNHLY and CDR2 FYNNEI. V was cut by 5 bases and J by 2 bases, with 16 bases left in between. This CDR3 region has 16 residues. DNA for the CDR3: TGTGCCAGCAGTCCTAGCACGGGGGTGGGCAATCAGCCCCAGCATTTT. It yields the protein CASSPSTGVGNQPQHF.